Included here is one T cell receptor beta chain sequence, with context. This sample was included in a study of control samples from healthy donors and cancer patients. Clones were read by immunoSEQ multiplex PCR, and TCRdb kept only the in-frame ones, dropping some. The table records about 250,000 clones, almost 85% of them present only once. The germline gives CDR1 MNHNY, CDR2 SVGAGI (reference sequence). The germline V and J ends were trimmed by 2 bases and 0 bases, with 11 bases remaining between them. This CDR3 has 16 amino acids. The sequenced sample was PBMCs. This sequence originates from a woman in her fifties or sixties with lung cancer. The chain is built from TRBV6-6 and TRBJ2-1; unclear D gene. The DNA of the CDR3 is TGTGCCAGCAGTTACCCCCGCGGAGTCTCCTACAATGAGCAGTTCTTC. Residues: CASSYPRGVSYNEQFF.